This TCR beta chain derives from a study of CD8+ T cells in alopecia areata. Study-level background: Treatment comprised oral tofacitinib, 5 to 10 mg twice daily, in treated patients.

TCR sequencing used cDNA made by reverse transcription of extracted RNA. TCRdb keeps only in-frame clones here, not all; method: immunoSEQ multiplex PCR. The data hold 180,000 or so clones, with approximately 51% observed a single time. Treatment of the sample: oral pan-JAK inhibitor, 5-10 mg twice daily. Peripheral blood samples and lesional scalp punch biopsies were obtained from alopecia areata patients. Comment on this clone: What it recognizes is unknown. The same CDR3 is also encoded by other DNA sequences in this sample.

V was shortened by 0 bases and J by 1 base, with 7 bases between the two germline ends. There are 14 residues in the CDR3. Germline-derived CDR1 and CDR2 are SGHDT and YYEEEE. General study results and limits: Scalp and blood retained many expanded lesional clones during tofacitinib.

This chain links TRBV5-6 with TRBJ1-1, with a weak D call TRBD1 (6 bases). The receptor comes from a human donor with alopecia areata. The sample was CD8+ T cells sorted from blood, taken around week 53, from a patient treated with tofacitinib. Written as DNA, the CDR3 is TGTGCCAGCAGCTTGGCAGGGGCGAACACTGAAGCTTTCTTT. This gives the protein CASSLAGANTEAFF.